This entry is about one T cell receptor (beta chain). The clone's antigen remains unknown. No base-level quality is on record; no much larger clone is a single base apart. The intended sense of this specimen's time point label: about 28 days (+/-7) after the second vaccine dose. AZD1222 recipients whose second dose came at about 4 weeks and those whose second dose came at about 12 weeks were combined into one group, since spike-specific TCR depth and breadth did not differ between the two schedules. Vaccinee samples were obtained from the UK trials COV001 and COV002, which included a single-blind randomized controlled phase 2/3 trial of AZD1222 (ChAdOx1 nCoV-19) in healthy adults. For TCRbeta chain sequencing, PBMC samples were collected from trial participants at day 0 and at day 28 after the second dose. The data were taken from a study of T cell responses to AZD1222 COVID-19 vaccine (dated by TCRdb to about 2021). A note on the overall study: A total of approximately 240 trial participants underwent TCR sequencing, of whom nearly 210 had received two doses of AZD1222 and 26 had received two doses of the MenACWY control vaccine. Trial participants were enrolled by age into subgroups of 18-55, 56-69 and 70-plus years, and around 150, 28 and 57 TCR-sequenced participants, respectively, were included in these subgroups.

Study-level results and caveats: Participants were mostly white British, with more females than males. The authors suggested clonal diversity may have been underestimated. In the small 56-69-year group, the increase in depth fell short of significance, most likely because of low power. The whole spike protein was spanned by vaccine-associated CD4 TCRs, and dominant responses were seen in regions 160-218 and 743-854. Reportedly, close to half of the unique spike-specific TCRs recognized epitopes lying outside the regions that are mutated in the B.1.351 and B.1.1.7 variants. A significant rise in spike-specific TCR breadth and depth was observed after two AZD1222 doses relative to day 0 and relative to MenACWY recipients. Conclusions about previously exposed vaccinees are limited, since just six or seven AZD1222 recipients were seropositive for SARS-CoV-2 at baseline. Because no day 14 peak-response samples were available, repertoires were characterized only after the peak T cell response.

The CDR3 regions of human TCRbeta chains were subjected to immunosequencing. On the authors' methods: Repertoire TCRs were matched against a reference library of SARS-CoV-2-specific TCRs generated with the MIRA antigen-specificity platform. Breadth was defined as the fraction of unique TCRs that were SARS-CoV-2-associated, and depth was defined as the fraction of total T cells that were SARS-CoV-2-associated. Using the MIRA data, each spike-specific TCR was mapped to the spike region that the TCR reacts to and placed in a CD4 or CD8 class. Log10-transformed breadth and depth values were compared by one-way ANOVA with Sidak's multiple comparisons tests. TCRdb took this table from immuneACCESS and kept in-frame rearrangements with V and J called. Such tables lack part of the clones; where checked against another copy, unresolved V genes explain under half of the gap, and the rest is unexplained. Clonal size and the V and J genes are those of that table, whereas D and trimming came from the DNA. Recorded for this sample are 140,000 or so clones; more than 75% of them occurred a single time. The ten biggest clones cover about 2% of the sample.

V was cut back by 5 bases and J by 4 bases, leaving a gap of 15 bases between them. The CDR3 holds 14 amino acids from the cysteine to the phenylalanine. Only the CDR3 region is kept as DNA, spanning 42 bases read in frame from base 1. From the germline V gene, CDR1 is SGHRS and CDR2 is YFSETQ. The source of this sequence is an adult who received the AZD1222 COVID-19 vaccine. The source material was peripheral blood, sampled 28 days after the second AZD1222 dose. The V gene is TRBV5-1 and the J gene is TRBJ1-1; a tentative D call is TRBD1 (6 bases match). The CDR3 region: CASRGALEGTEAFF. The sequenced DNA: TGCGCCAGCAGGGGGGCCCTTGAGGGCACTGAAGCTTTCTTT.